These 14 T cell receptor beta chains share one sample of origin, sequenced in a study of OX40 agonist ivuxolimab in advanced cancers. Libraries were prepared by immunoSEQ multiplex PCR; TCRdb keeps only in-frame clonotypes and omits some of them. The sample has some 80,000 clones, about nine tenths seen once; the top ten hold roughly 0.32%. This material consisted of CD4+ or CD8+ T cells sorted from blood, taken in a trial of the OX40 agonist ivuxolimab. These receptors were obtained from an adult with an advanced solid tumor such as melanoma, head and neck, liver or kidney cancer.

The chain recombines TRBV7-2 with TRBJ2-3; D gene uncertain. The V gene lost 3 bases and the J gene lost 4 bases, with 11 bases spanning the gap. The CDR3 length is 14 residues. Germline-derived CDR1 and CDR2 are SGHTA and FQGNSA. The CDR3 DNA reads as TGTGCCAGCAGCTTGTTTTCCAGCCCAGATACGCAGTATTTT. Protein sequence: CASSLFSSPDTQYF.

The rearrangement links TRBV7-3 to TRBJ2-2; 8 bases agree with TRBD1. The CDR3 covers 14 residues. V was pared by 5 bases and J by 7 bases, with 6 bases of the junction left unmatched. Germline V gene lookup returns CDR1 SGHTA and CDR2 FQGTGA. In DNA, the CDR3 is TGTGCCAGCAGCCGGGACAGGTGGGACGGGGAGCTGTTTTTT. It yields the protein CASSRDRWDGELFF.

This rearrangement joins TRBV6-1 to TRBJ2-6; D gene uncertain. Germline-derived CDR1 and CDR2 are MNHNS and SASEGT. V gave up 1 base and J gave up 0 bases, with 10 bases separating them. This CDR3 is built from 17 residues. The CDR3 nucleotides are TGTGCCAGCAGTGAAGGATGGCAGATCTCTGGGGCCAACGTCCTGACTTTC. This translates into CASSEGWQISGANVLTF.

The J gene is TRBJ1-4, the V gene TRBV5-1, with D perhaps matching TRBD1 (6 bases). This CDR3 spans 14 amino acids. Trimming cost V 0 bases and J 7 bases, with 10 bases left between them. Germline V gives CDR1 SGHRS, CDR2 YFSETQ. The CDR3 DNA follows: TGCGCCAGCAGCTTGGGTGGGGGGCCTGAAAAACTGTTTTTT. Protein: CASSLGGGPEKLFF.

The V gene is TRBV9, the J gene TRBJ1-5; 9 bases are a match to TRBD1. The J segment lost 3 bases and the V segment lost 3 bases, leaving 4 bases of the junction unmatched. The CDR3 sequence is 15 residues long. Germline CDR1 and CDR2: SGDLS and YYNGEE. CDR3 DNA: TGTGCCAGCAGCGCCGGGACAGGGATCAATCAGCCCCAGCATTTT. Residues: CASSAGTGINQPQHF.

The chain carries TRBV7-3 and TRBJ2-1, with 13 bases that match TRBD2. J was trimmed by 8 bases and V by 3 bases; bases with no gene match: 4. CDR3 length equals 15 residues. Germline-derived CDR1 and CDR2 are SGHTA and FQGTGA. CDR3 sequence reads: CASSFRTSGRDEQFF. The CDR3 DNA is TGTGCCAGCAGCTTCCGGACTAGCGGGAGAGATGAGCAGTTCTTC.

The J gene is TRBJ2-1, the V gene TRBV7-3; D is ambiguous. CDR1 is SGHTA, CDR2 FQGTGA, per germline. Trimming took off 3 bases at V and 8 bases at J, with 11 bases between the two ends. The CDR3 has 13 residues. The CDR3 here is CASSLTPGYEQFF. The CDR3 region has the DNA TGTGCCAGCAGCTTGACCCCAGGATATGAGCAGTTCTTC.

This clone was counted once. This rearrangement joins TRBV7-3 to TRBJ2-5; TRBD1 matches at 8 bases. J was trimmed by 7 bases and V by 5 bases; bases with no gene match: 9. CDR3 length: 14 residues. Germline V gene data show CDR1 as SGHTA and CDR2 as FQGTGA. Written as DNA, the CDR3 is TGTGCCAGCAGCGCGACAGGGGCCTCGGGGACCCAGTACTTC. Protein product: CASSATGASGTQYF.

The rearrangement joins TRBV18 to TRBJ2-5; 10 nucleotides match TRBD1. This CDR3 spans 15 amino acids. V shed 2 bases and J 5 bases; nucleotides not matched to a gene: 5. The V gene's germline CDR1 is KGHSH and CDR2 LQKENI. The CDR3 DNA follows: TGTGCCAGCTCACCATCGGGACAGGGGATGGAGACCCAGTACTTC. It specifies CASSPSGQGMETQYF.

V and J are TRBV14 and TRBJ1-2; weak D call: TRBD1 (6 bases). V was trimmed by 4 bases and J by 3 bases, leaving 12 bases between them. Germline V lookup: CDR1 SGHDN, CDR2 FVKESK. The CDR3 sequence is 14 residues long. The CDR3 DNA reads as TGTGCCAGCAGCCTAAACACAGGGTACTATGGCTACACCTTC. It specifies CASSLNTGYYGYTF.

V gene TRBV10-3 combines with J gene TRBJ2-2, with D uncertain. The CDR3 has 13 residues. Trimming shortened V by 3 bases and J by 1 base, and 3 bases separated the two germline ends. Germline CDR1 reads ENHRY; CDR2 reads SYGVKD. The CDR3 sequence: CAISERNTGELFF. The DNA for the CDR3 is TGTGCCATCAGTGAACGGAACACCGGGGAGCTGTTTTTT.

This chain connects TRBV9 to TRBJ1-1; tentative D call: TRBD1 (5 bases). Trimming stripped 0 bases from V and 0 bases from J, with 15 bases between. CDR1 SGDLS and CDR2 YYNGEE come from the germline V gene. This CDR3 has 17 amino acids. CDR3 protein: CASSVDGGSGMNTEAFF. In DNA, the CDR3 is TGTGCCAGCAGCGTAGATGGGGGTTCGGGGATGAACACTGAAGCTTTCTTT.

The chain joins TRBV7-3 to TRBJ2-3, with D maybe TRBD1 (5 bases). Germline CDR1 reads SGHTA; CDR2 reads FQGTGA. This CDR3 region has 15 residues. V gave up 5 bases and J gave up 0 bases, with 12 bases separating them. The CDR3 region has the DNA TGTGCCAGCAGCCGACAGTCAAGTAGCACAGATACGCAGTATTTT. Protein product: CASSRQSSSTDTQYF.

The CDR3 coding sequence is TGCAGGCAGGGACAGCACCCCTACGAGCAGTACTTC. Amino acid sequence: CRQGQHPYEQYF. This chain joins TRBV29-1 and TRBJ2-7; 7 positions match TRBD1. The CDR3 spans 12 residues. The germline CDR1 and CDR2 sequences are SQVTM and ANQGSEA.